Each of the 14 T cell receptor beta chains below was sequenced from the same sample in a study of OX40 agonist ivuxolimab in advanced cancers. Clones were read by immunoSEQ multiplex PCR, and TCRdb kept only the in-frame ones, dropping some. The sample gives about 76,000 clones, around 82% of which show up once; under 8.5% is in the top ten. The source was CD4+ or CD8+ T cells sorted from blood, collected in a trial of the OX40 agonist ivuxolimab. All receptors come from an adult with an advanced solid tumor such as melanoma, head and neck, liver or kidney cancer.

In this sample, this clone turned up many times. The chain joins TRBV15 to TRBJ2-7; a weak D match, TRBD2 (6 bases). CDR1 LNHNV and CDR2 YYDKDF come from the germline V gene (reference sequence). The germline V and J ends were trimmed by 0 bases and 0 bases, with 9 bases remaining between them. The CDR3 is 15 residues long. CDR3 nucleotides: TGTGCCACCAGCAGAGACGGGACTCGCTCCTACGAGCAGTACTTC. This gives the protein CATSRDGTRSYEQYF.

The CDR3 DNA reads TGCAGCGCCCTGTCTGACAGGACCTACGAGCAGTACTTC. This sequence encodes CSALSDRTYEQYF. V and J are TRBV29-1 and TRBJ2-7, with D possibly matching TRBD1 (6 bases). Trimming stripped 7 bases from V and 2 bases from J, with 15 bases between. Germline V gene data show CDR1 as SQVTM and CDR2 as ANQGSEA. The CDR3 is made up of 13 amino acids.

J is TRBJ1-2 and V is TRBV12-5; a possible D gene is TRBD1 (5 bases). In germline, CDR1 is LGHNT, CDR2 FRNRAP. Trimming shortened V by 5 bases and J by 5 bases, and 18 bases separated the two germline ends. The CDR3 contains 15 residues. The CDR3 sequence is CASGPSGGAGYGYTF. CDR3 coding DNA: TGTGCTAGTGGTCCCTCGGGCGGGGCCGGATATGGCTACACCTTC. Filled out from reference TRBV12-5 and TRBJ1-2, the complete variable domain reads DARVTQTPRHKVTEMGQEVTMRCQPILGHNTVFWYRQTMMQGLELLAYFRNRAPLDDSGMPKDRFSAEMPDATLATLKIQPSEPRDSAVYFCASGPSGGAGYGYTFGSGTRLTVV.

Here the CDR3 reads CASSYRGETFF. The CDR3 coding sequence is TGTGCCAGCAGCTACAGGGGTGAGACTTTCTTT. This chain joins TRBV11-3 and TRBJ1-1; TRBD1 matches at 7 bases. This CDR3 has 11 residues. Germline trimming cut 4 bases from V and 12 bases from J; bases unmatched to any gene: 5. The germline CDR1 and CDR2 sequences are SGHNT and YENEEA.

V gene TRBV2 combines with J gene TRBJ1-2; weak D call: TRBD1 (6 bases). The CDR3 is 13 amino acids. Deletions cut 8 bases from V and 4 bases from J, with 14 bases between. The germline V gene encodes CDR1 SNHLY and CDR2 FYNNEI. CDR3 sequence (DNA): TGTGCCAGCGCCGGACAGCCCGGCTATGGCTACACCTTC. Its protein product is CASAGQPGYGYTF.

This chain joins TRBV29-1 and TRBJ2-2, with D perhaps assigned TRBD1 or TRBD2 (6 bases each). The CDR3 runs 15 residues. Germline CDR1 is SQVTM and CDR2 is ANQGSEA. Trimming pared 6 bases from V and 1 base from J, leaving 15 bases between. The CDR3: CSVGTGALNTGELFF. Here the CDR3 DNA reads TGCAGCGTCGGAACGGGGGCACTGAACACCGGGGAGCTGTTTTTT.

This clone was counted only a few times. The junction differs from germline at one of its ends, possibly a read error. This chain links TRBV7-7 with TRBJ2-7; 8 bases match TRBD1. Germline V gene data show CDR1 as SSHAT and CDR2 as FNYEAQ (reference sequence). The CDR3 sequence is 13 residues long. The CDR3 sequence is CASSLGQGGEQYF. CDR3 DNA: TGTGCTAGCAGCTTAGGACAGGGAGGCGAGCAGTACTTC.

Here the CDR3 reads CASSQDIGAGGYEQYF. CDR3 bases: TGCGCCAGCAGCCAAGATATCGGGGCAGGGGGCTACGAGCAGTACTTC. V and J are TRBV4-3 and TRBJ2-7, with 7 bases lining up with TRBD1. The V gene end was trimmed by 0 bases and the J gene end by 3 bases; junction bases not matched to a gene: 8. CDR1 and CDR2 (germline): LGHNA, YSLEER. CDR3 size: 16 residues.

This clone has only a few counts. This chain joins TRBV30 and TRBJ1-1; 7 nucleotides line up with TRBD1. In germline, CDR1 is GTSNPN, CDR2 SVGIG (reference sequence). This CDR3 spans 13 amino acids. Trimming took 5 bases from V and 8 from J; bases not matched to a gene: 11. The DNA of the CDR3 is TGTGCCTGGTCCCGGGAAGGGGGCGGGGAAGCTTTCTTT. Translating it yields CAWSREGGGEAFF.

The chain is built from TRBV4-2 and TRBJ1-5; no reliable D call. This CDR3 region has 14 residues. The germline CDR1 and CDR2 sequences are LGHNA and YNFKEQ. With 1 base removed from V and 3 bases from J, the gap between germline ends came to 7 bases. The CDR3 sequence is CASSQGVTNQPQHF. For the CDR3, the DNA is TGTGCCAGCAGCCAAGGTGTAACCAATCAGCCCCAGCATTTT.

V usage is TRBV5-4 and J usage is TRBJ2-1, with no clear D. Germline lookup yields CDR1 SGHNT and CDR2 YYREEE (reference sequence). The ends were cut back, 0 bases at V and 8 bases at J, with 9 bases in the middle. This CDR3 has 13 amino acids. The CDR3 DNA follows: TGTGCCAGCAGCTTGGATAGTATCTATGAGCAGTTCTTC. It is translated as CASSLDSIYEQFF.

V and J are TRBV18 and TRBJ1-5; D remains ambiguous. Germline values: CDR1 KGHSH, CDR2 LQKENI. Deletions cut 0 bases from V and 6 bases from J, with 12 bases between. CDR3 size: 15 residues. CDR3 DNA: TGTGCCAGCTCACCACCGTCAGTTACCGGTCAGCCCCAGCATTTT. Translation gives CASSPPSVTGQPQHF.

The V and J genes are TRBV7-3 and TRBJ2-6; possible D gene TRBD1, 5 bases. V was trimmed by 2 bases and J by 4 bases, leaving 12 bases between them. The germline gives CDR1 SGHTA, CDR2 FQGTGA. There are 16 residues in the CDR3. The DNA of the CDR3 is TGTGCCAGCAGCTTACTTCCAGGGATAGGGGCCAACGTCCTGACTTTC. Protein: CASSLLPGIGANVLTF.

The table lists this clone with a count of one. The chain combines TRBV19 with TRBJ1-3, with TRBD1 identical over 8 bases. The V gene's germline CDR1 is LNHDA and CDR2 SQIVND (reference sequence). The CDR3 totals 13 residues. V lost 11 bases and J lost 4; bases outside the gene matches: 7. The CDR3 bases are TGTGCCTCCCAGACAGGGGCAGGAAACACCATATATTTT. Translated: CASQTGAGNTIYF.